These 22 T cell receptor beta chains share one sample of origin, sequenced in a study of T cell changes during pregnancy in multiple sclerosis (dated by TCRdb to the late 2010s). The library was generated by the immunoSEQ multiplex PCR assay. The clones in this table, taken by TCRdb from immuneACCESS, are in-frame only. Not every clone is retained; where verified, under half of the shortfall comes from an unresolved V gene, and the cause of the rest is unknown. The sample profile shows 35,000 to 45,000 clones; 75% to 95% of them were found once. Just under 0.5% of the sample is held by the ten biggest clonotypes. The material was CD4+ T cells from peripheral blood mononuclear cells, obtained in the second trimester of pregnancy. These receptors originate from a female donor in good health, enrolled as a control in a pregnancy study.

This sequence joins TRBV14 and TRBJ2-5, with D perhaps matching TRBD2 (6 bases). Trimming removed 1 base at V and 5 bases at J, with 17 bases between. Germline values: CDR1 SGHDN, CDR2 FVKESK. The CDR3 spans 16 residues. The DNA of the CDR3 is TGTGCCAGCAGCCAAGGGAGGCGGGGTTGGTCGGAGACCCAGTACTTC. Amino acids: CASSQGRRGWSETQYF.

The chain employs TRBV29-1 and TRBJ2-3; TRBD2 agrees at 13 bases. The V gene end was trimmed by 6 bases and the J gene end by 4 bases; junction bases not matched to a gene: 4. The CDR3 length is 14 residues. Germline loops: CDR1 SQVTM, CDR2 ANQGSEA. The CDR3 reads CSVRTSGSPDTQYF. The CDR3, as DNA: TGCAGCGTCCGGACTAGCGGGAGCCCAGATACGCAGTATTTT.

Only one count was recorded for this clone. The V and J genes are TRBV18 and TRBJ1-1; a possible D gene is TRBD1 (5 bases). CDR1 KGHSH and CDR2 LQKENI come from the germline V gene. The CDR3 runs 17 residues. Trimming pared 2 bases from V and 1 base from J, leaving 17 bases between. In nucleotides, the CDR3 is TGTGCCAGCTCACCAACCCCAGGGTCCCGGGCGAACACTGAAGCTTTCTTT. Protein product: CASSPTPGSRANTEAFF.

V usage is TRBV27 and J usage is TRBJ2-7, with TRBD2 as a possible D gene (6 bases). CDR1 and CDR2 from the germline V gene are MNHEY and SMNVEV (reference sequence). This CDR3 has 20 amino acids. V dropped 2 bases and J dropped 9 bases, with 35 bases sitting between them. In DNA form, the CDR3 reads TGTGCCAGCAGTTTACCCCCGGGACTCCGGCTCTCGGGCCGGGAACGAGGGCAGTACTTC. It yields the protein CASSLPPGLRLSGRERGQYF.

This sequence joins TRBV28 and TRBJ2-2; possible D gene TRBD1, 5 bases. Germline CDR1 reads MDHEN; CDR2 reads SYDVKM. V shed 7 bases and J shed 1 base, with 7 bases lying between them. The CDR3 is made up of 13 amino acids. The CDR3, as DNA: TGTGCCAGCAACCAGGGGAACACCGGGGAGCTGTTTTTT. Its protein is CASNQGNTGELFF. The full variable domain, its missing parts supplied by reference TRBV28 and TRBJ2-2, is DVKVTQSSRYLVKRTGEKVFLECVQDMDHENMFWYRQDPGLGLRLIYFSYDVKMKEKGDIPEGYSVSREKKERFSLILESASTNQTSMYLCASNQGNTGELFFGEGSRLTVL.

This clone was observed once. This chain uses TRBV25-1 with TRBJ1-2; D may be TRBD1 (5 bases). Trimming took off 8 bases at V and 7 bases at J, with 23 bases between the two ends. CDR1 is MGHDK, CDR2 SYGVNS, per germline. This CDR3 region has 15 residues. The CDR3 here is CASHPFGGGSGGYTF. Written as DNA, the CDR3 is TGTGCCAGCCACCCCTTTGGCGGGGGGTCAGGTGGCTACACCTTC.

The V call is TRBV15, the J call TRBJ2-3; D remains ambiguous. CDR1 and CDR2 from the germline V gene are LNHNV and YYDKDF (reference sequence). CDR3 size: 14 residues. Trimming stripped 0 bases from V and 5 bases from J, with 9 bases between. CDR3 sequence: CATSRDRSGDTQYF. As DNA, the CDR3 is TGTGCCACCAGCAGAGATCGGAGTGGAGATACGCAGTATTTT.

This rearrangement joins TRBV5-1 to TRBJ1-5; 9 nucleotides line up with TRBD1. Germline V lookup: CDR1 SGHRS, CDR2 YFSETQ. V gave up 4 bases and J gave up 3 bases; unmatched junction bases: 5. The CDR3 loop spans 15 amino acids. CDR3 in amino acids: CASSPGTGLNQPQHF. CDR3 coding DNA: TGCGCCAGCAGCCCCGGGACAGGGCTCAATCAGCCCCAGCATTTT.

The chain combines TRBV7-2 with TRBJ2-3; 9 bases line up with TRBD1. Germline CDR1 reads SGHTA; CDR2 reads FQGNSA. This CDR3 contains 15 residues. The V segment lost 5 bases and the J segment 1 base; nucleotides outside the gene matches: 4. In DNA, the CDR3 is TGTGCCAGCAGCCCTAGGACAGGGGGCACAGATACGCAGTATTTT. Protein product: CASSPRTGGTDTQYF. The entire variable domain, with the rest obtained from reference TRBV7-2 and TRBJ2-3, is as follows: GAGVSQSPSNKVTEKGKDVELRCDPISGHTALYWYRQSLGQGLEFLIYFQGNSAPDKSGLPSDRFSAERTGGSVSTLTIQRTQQEDSAVYLCASSPRTGGTDTQYFGPGTRLTVL.

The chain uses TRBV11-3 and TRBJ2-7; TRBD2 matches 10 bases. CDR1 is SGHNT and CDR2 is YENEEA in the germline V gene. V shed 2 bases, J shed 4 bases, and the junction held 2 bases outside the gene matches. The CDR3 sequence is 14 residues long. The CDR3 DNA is TGTGCCAGCAGCTTAACTAGCGGGGATTACGAGCAGTACTTC. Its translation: CASSLTSGDYEQYF.

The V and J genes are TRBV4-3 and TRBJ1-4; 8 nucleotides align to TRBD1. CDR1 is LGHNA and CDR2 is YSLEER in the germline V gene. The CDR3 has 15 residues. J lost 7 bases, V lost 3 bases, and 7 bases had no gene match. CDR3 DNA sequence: TGCGCCAGCAGCCATGGGGACAGGCGGAGTGAAAAACTGTTTTTT. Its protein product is CASSHGDRRSEKLFF.

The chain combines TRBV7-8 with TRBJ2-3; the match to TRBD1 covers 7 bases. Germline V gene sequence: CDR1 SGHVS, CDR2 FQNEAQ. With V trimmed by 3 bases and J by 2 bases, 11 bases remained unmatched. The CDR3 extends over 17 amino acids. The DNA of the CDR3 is TGTGCCAGCAGCTTCTCGACAGGGTTCAGGCACACAGATACGCAGTATTTT. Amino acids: CASSFSTGFRHTDTQYF.

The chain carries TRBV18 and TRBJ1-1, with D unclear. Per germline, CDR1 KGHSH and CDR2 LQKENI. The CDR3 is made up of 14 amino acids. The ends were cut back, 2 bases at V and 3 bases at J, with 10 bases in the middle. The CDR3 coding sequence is TGTGCCAGCTCACCAATGCTTAGTGACACTGAAGCTTTCTTT. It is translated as CASSPMLSDTEAFF.

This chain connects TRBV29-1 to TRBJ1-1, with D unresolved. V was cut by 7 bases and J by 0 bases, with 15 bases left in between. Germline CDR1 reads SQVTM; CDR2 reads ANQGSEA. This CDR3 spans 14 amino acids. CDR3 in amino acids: CSAPRTGMNTEAFF. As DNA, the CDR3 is TGCAGCGCCCCAAGGACGGGGATGAACACTGAAGCTTTCTTT.

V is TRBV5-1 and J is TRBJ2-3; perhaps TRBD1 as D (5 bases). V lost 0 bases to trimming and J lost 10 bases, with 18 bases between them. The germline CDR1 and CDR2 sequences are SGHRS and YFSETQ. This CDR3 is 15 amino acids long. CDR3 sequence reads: CASSLVDRAQVSQYF. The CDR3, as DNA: TGCGCCAGCAGCTTGGTAGACAGAGCTCAAGTCTCGCAGTATTTT.

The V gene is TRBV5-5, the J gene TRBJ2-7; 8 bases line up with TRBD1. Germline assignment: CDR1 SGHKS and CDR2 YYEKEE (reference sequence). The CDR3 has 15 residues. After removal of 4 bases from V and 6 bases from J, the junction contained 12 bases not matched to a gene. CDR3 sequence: CASSRGGQGAGEQYF. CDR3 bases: TGTGCCAGCAGCCGCGGAGGGCAGGGGGCCGGCGAGCAGTACTTC.

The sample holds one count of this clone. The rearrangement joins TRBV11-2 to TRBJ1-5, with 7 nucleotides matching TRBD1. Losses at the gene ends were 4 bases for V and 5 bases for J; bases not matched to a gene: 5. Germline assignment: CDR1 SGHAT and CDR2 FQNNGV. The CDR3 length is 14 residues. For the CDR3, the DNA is TGTGCCAGCAGCTCCAGGGGGACGGATCAGCCCCAGCATTTT. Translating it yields CASSSRGTDQPQHF.

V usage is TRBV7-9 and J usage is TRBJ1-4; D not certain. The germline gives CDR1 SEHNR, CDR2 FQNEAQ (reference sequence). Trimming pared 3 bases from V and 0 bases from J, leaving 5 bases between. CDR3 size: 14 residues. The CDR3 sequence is CASSFSSTNEKLFF. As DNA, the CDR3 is TGTGCCAGCAGCTTTTCATCAACTAATGAAAAACTGTTTTTT.

CDR3 coding DNA: TGTGCCTGGAGTGAAGACAGCGACTTCTATAATTCACCCCTCCACTTT. It translates to CAWSEDSDFYNSPLHF. This chain links TRBV30 with TRBJ1-6; D is perhaps TRBD1 (5 bases). This CDR3 has 16 residues. Trimming cost V 1 base and J 3 bases, with 13 bases left between them. The germline gives CDR1 GTSNPN, CDR2 SVGIG (reference sequence). The variable domain in full, completed from reference TRBV30 and TRBJ1-6, reads SQTIHQWPATLVQPVGSPLSLECTVEGTSNPNLYWYRQAAGRGLQLLFYSVGIGQISSEVPQNLSASRPQDRQFILSSKKLLLSDSGFYLCAWSEDSDFYNSPLHFGNGTRLTVT.

CDR3 bases: TGTGCCAGCAGCTTGGGGCTAGCGGGAGCTGTTTACGAGCAGTACTTC. Its translation: CASSLGLAGAVYEQYF. The chain couples TRBV11-1 to TRBJ2-7, with 10 bases aligning to TRBD2. There are 16 residues in the CDR3. V lost 3 bases, J lost 4 bases, and 9 bases stayed unmatched. Looked up from germline, CDR1 is SGHAT and CDR2 is FQDESV (reference sequence).

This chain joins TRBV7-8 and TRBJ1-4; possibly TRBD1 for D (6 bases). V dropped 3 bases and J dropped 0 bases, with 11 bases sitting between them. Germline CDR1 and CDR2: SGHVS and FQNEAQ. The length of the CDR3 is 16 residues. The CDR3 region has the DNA TGTGCCAGCAGCTTCCTCGGACAGACAACTAATGAAAAACTGTTTTTT. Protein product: CASSFLGQTTNEKLFF.

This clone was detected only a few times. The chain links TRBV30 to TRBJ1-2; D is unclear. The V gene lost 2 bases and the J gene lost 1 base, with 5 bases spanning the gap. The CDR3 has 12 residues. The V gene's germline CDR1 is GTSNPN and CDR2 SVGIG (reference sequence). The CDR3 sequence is CAWSQINYGYTF. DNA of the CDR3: TGTGCCTGGAGTCAAATTAACTATGGCTACACCTTC.